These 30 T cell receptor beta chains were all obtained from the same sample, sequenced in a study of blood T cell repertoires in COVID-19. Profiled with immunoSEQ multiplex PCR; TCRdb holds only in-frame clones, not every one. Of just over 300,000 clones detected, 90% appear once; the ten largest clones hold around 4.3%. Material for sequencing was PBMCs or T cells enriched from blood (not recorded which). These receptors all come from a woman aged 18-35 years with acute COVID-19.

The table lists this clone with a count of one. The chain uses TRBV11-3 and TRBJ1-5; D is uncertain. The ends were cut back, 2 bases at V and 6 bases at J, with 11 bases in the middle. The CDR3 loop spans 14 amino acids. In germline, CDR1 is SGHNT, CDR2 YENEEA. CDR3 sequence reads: CASSLPGIGQPQHF. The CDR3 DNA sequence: TGTGCCAGCAGCTTACCCGGGATCGGTCAGCCCCAGCATTTT.

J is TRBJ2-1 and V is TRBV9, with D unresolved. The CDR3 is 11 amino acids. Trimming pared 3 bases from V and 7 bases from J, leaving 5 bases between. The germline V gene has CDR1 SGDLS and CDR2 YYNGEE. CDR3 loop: CASSGQNEQFF. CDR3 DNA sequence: TGTGCCAGCAGCGGACAAAATGAGCAGTTCTTC.

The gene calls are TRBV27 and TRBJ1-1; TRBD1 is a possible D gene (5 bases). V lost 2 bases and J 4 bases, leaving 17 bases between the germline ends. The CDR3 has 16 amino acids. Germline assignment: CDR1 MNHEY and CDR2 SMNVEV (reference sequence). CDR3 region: CASSLARTGVGTEAFF. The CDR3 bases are TGTGCCAGCAGTTTAGCCCGGACGGGGGTCGGCACTGAAGCTTTCTTT.

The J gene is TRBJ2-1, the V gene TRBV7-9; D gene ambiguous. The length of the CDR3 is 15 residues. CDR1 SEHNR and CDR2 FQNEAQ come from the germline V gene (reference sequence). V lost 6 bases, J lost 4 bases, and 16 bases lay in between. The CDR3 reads CASSPEELPYNEQFF. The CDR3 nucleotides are TGTGCCAGCAGTCCAGAGGAACTGCCATACAATGAGCAGTTCTTC.

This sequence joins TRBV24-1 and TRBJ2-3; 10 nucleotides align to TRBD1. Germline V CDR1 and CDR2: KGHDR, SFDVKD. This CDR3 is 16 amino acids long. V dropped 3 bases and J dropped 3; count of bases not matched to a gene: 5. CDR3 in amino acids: CATSDGGDRGTDTQYF. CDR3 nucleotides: TGTGCCACCAGTGATGGGGGGGACAGGGGAACAGATACGCAGTATTTT.

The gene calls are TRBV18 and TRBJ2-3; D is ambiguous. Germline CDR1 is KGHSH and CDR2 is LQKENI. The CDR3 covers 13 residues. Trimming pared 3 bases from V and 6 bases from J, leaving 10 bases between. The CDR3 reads CASSPRGPDTQYF. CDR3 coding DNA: TGTGCCAGCTCACCTCGAGGCCCTGATACGCAGTATTTT.

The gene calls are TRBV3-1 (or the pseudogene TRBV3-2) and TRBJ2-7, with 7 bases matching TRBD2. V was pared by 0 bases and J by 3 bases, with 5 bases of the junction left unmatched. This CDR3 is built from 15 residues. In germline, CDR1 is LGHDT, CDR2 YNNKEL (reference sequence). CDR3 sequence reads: CASSQEFPGGYEQYF. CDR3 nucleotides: TGTGCCAGCAGCCAAGAATTCCCGGGAGGCTACGAGCAGTACTTC.

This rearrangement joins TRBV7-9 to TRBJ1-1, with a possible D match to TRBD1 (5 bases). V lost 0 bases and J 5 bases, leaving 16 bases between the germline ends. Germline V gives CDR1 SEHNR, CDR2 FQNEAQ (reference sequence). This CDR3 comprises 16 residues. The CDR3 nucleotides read TGTGCCAGCAGCTTAGCAGGCGGGGCGCGTGGGACTGAAGCTTTCTTT. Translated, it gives CASSLAGGARGTEAFF.

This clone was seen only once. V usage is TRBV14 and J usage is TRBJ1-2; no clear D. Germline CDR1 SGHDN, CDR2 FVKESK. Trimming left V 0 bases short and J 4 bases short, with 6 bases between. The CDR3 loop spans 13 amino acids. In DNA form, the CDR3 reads TGTGCCAGCAGCCAAGATATTTTCTATGGCTACACCTTC. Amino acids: CASSQDIFYGYTF.

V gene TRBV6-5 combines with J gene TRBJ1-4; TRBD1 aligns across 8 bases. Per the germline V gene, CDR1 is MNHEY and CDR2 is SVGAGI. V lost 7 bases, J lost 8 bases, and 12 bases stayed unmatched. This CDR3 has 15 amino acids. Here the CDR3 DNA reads TGTGCCAGCACCCCCCTCGGCAGGGGGCAGGAAAAACTGTTTTTT. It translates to CASTPLGRGQEKLFF.

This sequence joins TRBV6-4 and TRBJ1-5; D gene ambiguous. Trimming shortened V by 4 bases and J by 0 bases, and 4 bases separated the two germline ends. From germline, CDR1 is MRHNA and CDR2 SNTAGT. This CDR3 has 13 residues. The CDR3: CASSVNSNQPQHF. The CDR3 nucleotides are TGTGCCAGCAGTGTTAATAGCAATCAGCCCCAGCATTTT.

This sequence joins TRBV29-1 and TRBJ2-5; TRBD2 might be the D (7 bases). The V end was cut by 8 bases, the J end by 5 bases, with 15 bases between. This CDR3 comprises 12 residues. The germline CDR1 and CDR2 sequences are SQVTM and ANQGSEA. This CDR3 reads CSPGGGKETQYF. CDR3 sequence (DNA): TGCAGCCCGGGGGGCGGGAAGGAGACCCAGTACTTC. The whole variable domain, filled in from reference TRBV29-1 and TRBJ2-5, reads SAVISQKPSRDICQRGTSLTIQCQVDSQVTMMFWYRQQPGQSLTLIATANQGSEATYESGFVIDKFPISRPNLTFSTLTVSNMSPEDSSIYLCSPGGGKETQYFGPGTRLLVL.

This CDR3 is CASSPLLTGSPYGYTF. The CDR3 region has the DNA TGTGCCAGCAGTCCTTTATTGACAGGGTCCCCCTATGGCTACACCTTC. The genes are TRBV6-4 and TRBJ1-2, with TRBD1 matching 7 bases. After removal of 5 bases from V and 4 bases from J, the junction contained 13 bases not matched to a gene. Germline loops: CDR1 MRHNA, CDR2 SNTAGT. The CDR3 is made up of 16 amino acids.

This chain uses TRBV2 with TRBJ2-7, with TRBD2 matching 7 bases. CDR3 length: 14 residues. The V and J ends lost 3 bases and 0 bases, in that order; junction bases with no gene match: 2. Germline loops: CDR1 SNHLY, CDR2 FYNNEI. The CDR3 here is CASSDRTSSYEQYF. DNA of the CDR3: TGTGCCAGCAGTGATCGGACTAGCTCCTACGAGCAGTACTTC.

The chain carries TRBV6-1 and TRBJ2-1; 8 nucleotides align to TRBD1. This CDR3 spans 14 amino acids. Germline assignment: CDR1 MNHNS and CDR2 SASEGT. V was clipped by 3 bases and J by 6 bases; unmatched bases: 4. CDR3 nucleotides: TGTGCCAGCAGTGACCAGGGGGCGGGCAATGAGCAGTTCTTC. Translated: CASSDQGAGNEQFF.

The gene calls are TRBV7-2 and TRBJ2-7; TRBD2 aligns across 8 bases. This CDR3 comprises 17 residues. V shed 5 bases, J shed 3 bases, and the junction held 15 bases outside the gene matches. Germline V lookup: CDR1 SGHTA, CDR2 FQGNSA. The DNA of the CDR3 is TGTGCCAGCAGCCCTGGAAGTAGCGGGACGGATCGCTACGAGCAGTACTTC. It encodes CASSPGSSGTDRYEQYF.

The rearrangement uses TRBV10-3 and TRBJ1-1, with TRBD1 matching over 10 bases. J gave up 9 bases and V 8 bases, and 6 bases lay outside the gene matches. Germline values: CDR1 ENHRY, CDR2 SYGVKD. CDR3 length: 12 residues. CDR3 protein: CAISGQGVKAFF. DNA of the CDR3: TGTGCCATCTCTGGACAGGGGGTAAAAGCTTTCTTT.

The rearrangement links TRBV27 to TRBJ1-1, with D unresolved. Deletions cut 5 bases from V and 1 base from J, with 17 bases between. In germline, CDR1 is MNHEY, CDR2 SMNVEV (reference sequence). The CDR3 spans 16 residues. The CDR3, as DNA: TGTGCCAGCAGTGGTGGCCTAGTAACGTCGAACACTGAAGCTTTCTTT. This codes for CASSGGLVTSNTEAFF.

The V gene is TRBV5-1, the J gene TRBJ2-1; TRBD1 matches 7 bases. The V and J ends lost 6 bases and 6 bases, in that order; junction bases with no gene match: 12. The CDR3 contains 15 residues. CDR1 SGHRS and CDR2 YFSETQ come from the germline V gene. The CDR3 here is CASTAPTGAGNEQFF. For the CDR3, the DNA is TGCGCCAGCACGGCCCCTACAGGGGCGGGCAATGAGCAGTTCTTC.

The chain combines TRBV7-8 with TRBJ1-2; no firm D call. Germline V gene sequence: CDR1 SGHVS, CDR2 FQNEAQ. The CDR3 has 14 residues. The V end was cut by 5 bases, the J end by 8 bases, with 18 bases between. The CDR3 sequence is CASSPDPRGGGYTF. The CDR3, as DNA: TGTGCCAGCAGCCCAGACCCGCGGGGAGGCGGCTACACCTTC.

Here the CDR3 reads CASSLDGTGPPYEQYF. The CDR3 nucleotides are TGTGCCAGCAGCTTAGATGGGACAGGCCCGCCCTACGAGCAGTACTTC. This chain joins TRBV11-3 and TRBJ2-7; 8 bases are shared with TRBD1. J lost 2 bases, V lost 0 bases, and 6 bases had no gene match. This CDR3 contains 16 residues. Germline V gene lookup returns CDR1 SGHNT and CDR2 YENEEA.

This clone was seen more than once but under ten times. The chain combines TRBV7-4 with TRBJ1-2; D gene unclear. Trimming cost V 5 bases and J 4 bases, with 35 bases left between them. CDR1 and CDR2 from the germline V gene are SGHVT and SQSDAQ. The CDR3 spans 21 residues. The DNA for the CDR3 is TGTGCCAGCAGCGAATCAATCCTGTCCAACAGAGGGCACGTCCTTCCCTATGGCTACACCTTC. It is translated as CASSESILSNRGHVLPYGYTF.

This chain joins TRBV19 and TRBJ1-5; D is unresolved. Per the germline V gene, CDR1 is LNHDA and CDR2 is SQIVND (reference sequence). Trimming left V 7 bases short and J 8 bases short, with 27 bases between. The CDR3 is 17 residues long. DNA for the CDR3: TGTGCCAGTACCACGGCTCAGACCGCTGGAGTTTTCGAGCCCCAGCATTTT. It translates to CASTTAQTAGVFEPQHF.

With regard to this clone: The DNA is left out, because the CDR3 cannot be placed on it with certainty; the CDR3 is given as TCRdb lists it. CDR3 residues: CASTLGTGLGEKLFF. The chain is built from TRBV2 and TRBJ1-4; the table's D call of TRBD1 was not tested on the DNA. Germline V lookup: CDR1 SNHLY, CDR2 FYNNEI. The CDR3 is made up of 15 amino acids, end residues included.

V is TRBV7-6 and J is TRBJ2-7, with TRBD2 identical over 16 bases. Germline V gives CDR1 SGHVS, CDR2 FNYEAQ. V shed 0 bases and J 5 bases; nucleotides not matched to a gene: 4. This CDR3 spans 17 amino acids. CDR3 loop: CASSLAGLAGGRNEQYF. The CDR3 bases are TGTGCCAGCAGCTTAGCGGGACTAGCGGGAGGGCGCAACGAGCAGTACTTC.

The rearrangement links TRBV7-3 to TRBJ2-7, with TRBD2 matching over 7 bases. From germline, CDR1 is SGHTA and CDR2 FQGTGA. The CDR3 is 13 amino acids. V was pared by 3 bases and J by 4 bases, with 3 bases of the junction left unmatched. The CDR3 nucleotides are TGTGCCAGCAGCTTCGGACTAGGTTACGAGCAGTACTTC. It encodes CASSFGLGYEQYF.

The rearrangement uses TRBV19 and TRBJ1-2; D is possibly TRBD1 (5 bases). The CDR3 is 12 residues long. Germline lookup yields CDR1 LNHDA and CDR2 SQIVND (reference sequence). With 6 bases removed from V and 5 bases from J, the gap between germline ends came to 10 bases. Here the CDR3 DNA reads TGTGCCAGTAGCCGACGGGGGTATGGCTACACCTTC. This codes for CASSRRGYGYTF.

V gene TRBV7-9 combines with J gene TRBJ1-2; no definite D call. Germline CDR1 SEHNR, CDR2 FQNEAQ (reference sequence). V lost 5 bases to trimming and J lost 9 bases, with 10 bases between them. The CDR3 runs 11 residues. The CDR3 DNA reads TGTGCCAGCAGCCCCTCGGGAAGCTACACCTTC. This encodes CASSPSGSYTF.

CDR3 bases: TGTGCCAGCAGCCAAGAATCAGGGGGCAGAGGCACCGGGGAGCTGTTTTTT. The encoded protein is CASSQESGGRGTGELFF. The chain has TRBV3-1 (or the pseudogene TRBV3-2) and TRBJ2-2, with 8 positions matching TRBD1. The germline gives CDR1 LGHDT, CDR2 YNNKEL (reference sequence). The CDR3 contains 17 residues. V lost 0 bases, J lost 4 bases, and 7 bases stayed unmatched.

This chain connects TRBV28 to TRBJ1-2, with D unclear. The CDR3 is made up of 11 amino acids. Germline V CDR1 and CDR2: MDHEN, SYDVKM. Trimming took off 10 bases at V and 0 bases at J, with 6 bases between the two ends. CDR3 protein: CATLANYGYTF. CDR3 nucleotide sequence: TGTGCCACCCTAGCTAACTATGGCTACACCTTC.